A single sample gave rise to the 14 T cell receptor beta chains below, sequenced in a study of vaccination and CD4 T cells after COVID-19. As to treatment: approximately 10-day PBMC culture with coronavirus spike peptide pools or control peptides (ViraFEST assay). Oncomine TCR Beta short-read sequencing was applied to DNA from cultured CD4+ T cells. One entry per CDR3 protein results from TCRdb running MiXCR on the PCR reads. Seen here are about 10,000 distinct CDR3 sequences, 60% to 70% observed once, and the top ten hold 20% to 30%. No antigen has been assigned to these receptors. Sequenced input: CD4+ T cells from blood, cultured in vitro. Receptors originate from a human donor who had recovered from COVID-19.

V and J are TRBV12-3 or TRBV12-4 and TRBJ1-6, with D possibly TRBD1 on 5 matching bases. This CDR3 contains 14 residues. The V and J ends lost 6 bases and 6 bases respectively, with 12 bases between them. CDR3 in DNA: TGTGCCAGCAGGGTGCAGGGTCGTAATTCACCCCTCCACTTT. This gives the protein CASRVQGRNSPLHF.

V gene TRBV20-1 combines with J gene TRBJ2-5; TRBD1 is a possible D gene (5 bases). The V gene's germline CDR1 is DFQATT and CDR2 SNEGSKA (reference sequence). The CDR3 loop spans 12 amino acids. V lost 7 bases and J lost 5, with 14 bases in between. CDR3 sequence: CSVSRGRETQYF. Here the CDR3 DNA reads TGCAGTGTATCAAGGGGTAGGGAGACCCAGTACTTC.

This chain links TRBV6-1 with TRBJ1-2; 9 bases line up with TRBD1. This CDR3 spans 16 amino acids. The V gene end was trimmed by 6 bases and the J gene end by 7 bases; junction bases not matched to a gene: 15. The V gene's germline CDR1 is MNHNS and CDR2 SASEGT. CDR3 nucleotide sequence: TGTGCCAGCAGCCGCTCTTATTTGACAGGGGGGTTTGGCTACACCTTC. It codes for CASSRSYLTGGFGYTF.

The chain is built from TRBV7-2 and TRBJ2-7; D is possibly TRBD2 (5 bases). Trimming stripped 2 bases from V and 2 bases from J, with 10 bases between. The CDR3 has 14 residues. In germline, CDR1 is SGHTA, CDR2 FQGNSA. DNA of the CDR3: TGTGCCAGCAGCTTAATTGGAGCGGCCTACGAGCAGTACTTC. Translation gives CASSLIGAAYEQYF.

The V and J genes are TRBV30 and TRBJ1-1; D gene uncertain. The V end was cut by 6 bases, the J end by 11 bases, with 19 bases between. The length of the CDR3 is 12 residues. Germline CDR1 reads GTSNPN; CDR2 reads SVGIG (reference sequence). The CDR3 is CACREPRVWAFF. DNA of the CDR3: TGTGCCTGCCGGGAGCCCCGGGTGTGGGCTTTCTTT.

In this sample, this clonotype turned up a few times. This sequence joins TRBV20-1 and TRBJ2-3; unclear D gene. CDR3 length: 12 residues. CDR1 DFQATT and CDR2 SNEGSKA come from the germline V gene (reference sequence). V shed 3 bases and J shed 6 bases, with 10 bases lying between them. Written as DNA, the CDR3 is TGCAGTGCTAGTCTTACAAGGGATACGCAGTATTTT. It encodes CSASLTRDTQYF.

J is TRBJ1-2 and V is TRBV2, with 9 bases matching TRBD1. CDR1 and CDR2 from the germline V gene are SNHLY and FYNNEI. V dropped 6 bases and J dropped 8; count of bases not matched to a gene: 7. CDR3 size: 13 residues. The CDR3 DNA follows: TGTGCCAGCAGAAAGGACAGGGGTGGGGGCTACACCTTC. This codes for CASRKDRGGGYTF. The variable domain in full, completed from reference TRBV2 and TRBJ1-2, reads EPEVTQTPSHQVTQMGQEVILRCVPISNHLYFYWYRQILGQKVEFLVSFYNNEISEKSEIFDDQFSVERPDGSNFTLKIRSTKLEDSAMYFCASRKDRGGGYTFGSGTRLTVV.

This clonotype has just one count. This chain uses TRBV19 with TRBJ1-1; 7 bases fit TRBD1. The germline V gene encodes CDR1 LNHDA and CDR2 SQIVND (reference sequence). This CDR3 is built from 15 residues. Trimming removed 2 bases from V and 5 bases from J; junction bases left unmatched: 8. CDR3 protein: CASSIRQGVYTEAFF. In nucleotides, the CDR3 is TGTGCCAGTAGTATAAGACAGGGTGTATATACTGAAGCTTTCTTT. The full variable domain, rest sourced from reference TRBV19 and TRBJ1-1, is DGGITQSPKYLFRKEGQNVTLSCEQNLNHDAMYWYRQDPGQGLRLIYYSQIVNDFQKGDIAEGYSVSREKKESFPLTVTSAQKNPTAFYLCASSIRQGVYTEAFFGQGTRLTVV.

In its sample, this clonotype was seen a few times. The chain joins TRBV2 to TRBJ1-2; D gene ambiguous. The germline gives CDR1 SNHLY, CDR2 FYNNEI. V lost 6 bases to trimming and J lost 4 bases, with 21 bases between them. The CDR3 has 16 amino acids. CDR3 sequence reads: CASSSRPSGLGYGYTF. As DNA, the CDR3 is TGTGCCAGCAGCTCCAGGCCATCGGGGTTGGGCTATGGCTACACCTTC.

The chain carries TRBV7-9 and TRBJ1-2; D ambiguous. CDR1 and CDR2 (germline): SEHNR, FQNEAQ (reference sequence). This CDR3 is built from 15 residues. With 4 bases removed from V and 0 bases from J, the gap between germline ends came to 12 bases. The CDR3 DNA sequence: TGTGCCAGCAGCTCTCTTTCCATCCCTAACTATGGCTACACCTTC. It encodes CASSSLSIPNYGYTF.

The chain has TRBV7-3 and TRBJ2-6; D uncertain. The CDR3 extends over 13 amino acids. The germline V and J ends were trimmed by 3 bases and 4 bases, with 4 bases remaining between them. CDR1 is SGHTA, CDR2 FQGTGA, per germline. The CDR3 region is CASSLAGANVLTF. CDR3 DNA sequence: TGTGCCAGCAGCTTGGCCGGGGCCAACGTCCTGACTTTC.

This chain joins TRBV20-1 and TRBJ2-1, with 8 bases aligning to TRBD2. The CDR3 sequence is 15 residues long. The germline CDR1 and CDR2 sequences are DFQATT and SNEGSKA (reference sequence). The ends lost 3 bases at V and 8 bases at J; junction bases unmatched: 12. The CDR3 bases are TGCAGTGCTAGGTTTTGGCTAGCGGGCGTCGATGAGCAGTTCTTC. The encoded protein is CSARFWLAGVDEQFF.

The V gene is TRBV7-6, the J gene TRBJ1-1; D is perhaps TRBD1 (5 bases). V lost 0 bases and J lost 3, with 14 bases in between. In germline, CDR1 is SGHVS, CDR2 FNYEAQ. This CDR3 has 16 residues. The CDR3 reads CASSLAAGVVYTEAFF. The CDR3 DNA reads TGTGCCAGCAGCTTAGCGGCGGGGGTGGTGTACACTGAAGCTTTCTTT.

The V call is TRBV7-6, the J call TRBJ2-5; 14 bases line up with TRBD2. Germline values: CDR1 SGHVS, CDR2 FNYEAQ. The CDR3 totals 16 residues. V was pared by 5 bases and J by 1 base, with 3 bases of the junction left unmatched. The CDR3: CASSLGLAGVQETQYF. In nucleotides, the CDR3 is TGTGCCAGCAGCCTGGGACTAGCGGGAGTCCAAGAGACCCAGTACTTC.